The TCR beta chain described here comes from a study of T cells in Graves' hyperthyroidism and ophthalmopathy. TCR beta CDR3 sequences were amplified from RNA transcripts. With the HTBI primer set, the TCR CDR3 went through a first round of RT-PCR. From the multiplex PCR reads, TCRdb called clonotypes with MiXCR, one entry per CDR3 protein. The sample lists around 570,000 distinct CDR3 sequences, nearly 20% seen once, with roughly 47% in the top ten. V was cut by 6 bases and J by 5 bases, with 25 bases left in between. The CDR3 extends over 16 amino acids. Germline V gene lookup returns CDR1 DFQATT and CDR2 SNEGSKA (reference sequence). This clonotype came up many times.

The receptor was derived from a man in his forties with Graves' ophthalmopathy. V usage is TRBV20-1 and J usage is TRBJ2-5; tentatively, D is TRBD1 (5 bases). Sequenced sample: blood. The CDR3, as DNA: TGCAGTGCCCCTAGAGTGGGGCCAGGGTTCAGGGAGACCCAGTACTTC. Translation gives CSAPRVGPGFRETQYF.